Listed here are 29 T cell receptor beta chains from one sample, sequenced in a study of blood T cell repertoires in COVID-19. Measured with immunoSEQ multiplex PCR; TCRdb has only the in-frame clones, and not every one. The sample records 71,000 or so clones, roughly four fifths being singletons. Input material: peripheral blood. These TCRs come from a man in his 70s with acute or convalescent COVID-19.

The CDR3 sequence: CASSLFSGRRDEQYF. For the CDR3, the DNA is TGTGCCAGCAGTCTCTTTAGCGGGAGAAGGGACGAGCAGTACTTC. V and J are TRBV6-6 and TRBJ2-7, with 9 bases matching TRBD2. Germline V gene lookup returns CDR1 MNHNY and CDR2 SVGAGI (reference sequence). This CDR3 has 15 residues. V was clipped by 5 bases and J by 5 bases; unmatched bases: 10.

This chain uses TRBV25-1 with TRBJ2-3; maybe TRBD2 (6 bases). Germline values: CDR1 MGHDK, CDR2 SYGVNS. V dropped 3 bases and J dropped 6 bases, with 22 bases sitting between them. The length of the CDR3 is 17 residues. For the CDR3, the DNA is TGTGCCAGCAGTGAGTACAGAGGCTTAGGGACTCCTGATACGCAGTATTTT. Its protein product is CASSEYRGLGTPDTQYF.

This clone was counted only a few times. The chain combines TRBV9 with TRBJ1-4; D may be TRBD1 (6 bases). CDR1 SGDLS and CDR2 YYNGEE come from the germline V gene. The ends were cut back, 1 base at V and 4 bases at J, with 11 bases in the middle. The CDR3 has 15 residues. As DNA, the CDR3 is TGTGCCAGCAGCGTAATCGGGGGGCTTAATGAAAAACTGTTTTTT. This sequence encodes CASSVIGGLNEKLFF.

The chain links TRBV24-1 to TRBJ2-1; D may be TRBD1 (6 bases). V gave up 12 bases and J gave up 3 bases, with 11 bases separating them. The germline V gene encodes CDR1 KGHDR and CDR2 SFDVKD. The CDR3 has 12 amino acids. The CDR3 loop reads CAAGTNYNEQFF. The CDR3 coding sequence is TGTGCCGCCGGGACAAACTACAATGAGCAGTTCTTC.

The chain is built from TRBV19 and TRBJ2-2; 7 nucleotides line up with TRBD1. Germline loops: CDR1 LNHDA, CDR2 SQIVND (reference sequence). V lost 7 bases, J lost 0 bases, and 5 bases stayed unmatched. This CDR3 region has 15 residues. The CDR3 nucleotides read TGTGCCAGTAAAGGGGACAGACCGAACACCGGGGAGCTGTTTTTT. The encoded protein is CASKGDRPNTGELFF.

This chain connects TRBV7-3 to TRBJ2-1; possible D gene TRBD1, 5 bases. The V and J ends lost 3 bases and 7 bases respectively, with 10 bases between them. CDR1 and CDR2 from the germline V gene are SGHTA and FQGTGA. The CDR3 totals 13 residues. The CDR3 region has the DNA TGTGCCAGCAGCTTTTCAGGGTCGAATGAGCAGTTCTTC. It translates to CASSFSGSNEQFF.

The chain carries TRBV11-3 and TRBJ2-1; D unclear. Germline assignment: CDR1 SGHNT and CDR2 YENEEA. This CDR3 has 14 residues. Trimming shortened V by 5 bases and J by 3 bases, and 11 bases separated the two germline ends. This CDR3 reads CASSLPGLYNEQFF. The DNA of the CDR3 is TGTGCCAGCAGCCTCCCGGGTCTCTACAATGAGCAGTTCTTC.

This chain links TRBV6-6 with TRBJ2-3, with a tentative D call TRBD2 (6 bases). Trimming pared 5 bases from V and 0 bases from J, leaving 12 bases between. CDR3 length: 15 residues. CDR1 is MNHNY, CDR2 SVGAGI, per germline (reference sequence). CDR3 residues: CASSPGLASTDTQYF. The CDR3 region has the DNA TGTGCCAGCAGTCCGGGACTGGCTAGCACAGATACGCAGTATTTT.

This chain joins TRBV19 and TRBJ1-3; perhaps TRBD1 as D (5 bases). V lost 3 bases, J lost 1 base, and 13 bases lay in between. There are 16 residues in the CDR3. Germline CDR1 reads LNHDA; CDR2 reads SQIVND (reference sequence). CDR3 bases: TGTGCCAGTAGTATTCAGGGTATTTTATCTGGAAACACCATATATTTT. Its translation: CASSIQGILSGNTIYF. The full variable domain, with the rest looked up from reference TRBV19 and TRBJ1-3, is DGGITQSPKYLFRKEGQNVTLSCEQNLNHDAMYWYRQDPGQGLRLIYYSQIVNDFQKGDIAEGYSVSREKKESFPLTVTSAQKNPTAFYLCASSIQGILSGNTIYFGEGSWLTVV.

A note on this clone: The sample carries other DNA sequences with the same CDR3. The chain combines TRBV5-1 with TRBJ1-4; possible D gene TRBD1, 5 bases. This CDR3 has 14 residues. The germline V and J ends were trimmed by 5 bases and 0 bases, with 8 bases remaining between them. The germline V gene encodes CDR1 SGHRS and CDR2 YFSETQ. The CDR3 loop is CASSSTATNEKLFF. CDR3 DNA sequence: TGCGCCAGCAGTTCGACAGCAACTAATGAAAAACTGTTTTTT.

The V call is TRBV7-3, the J call TRBJ2-2, with TRBD1 matching over 9 bases. V gave up 3 bases and J gave up 5 bases; unmatched junction bases: 4. Germline assignment: CDR1 SGHTA and CDR2 FQGTGA. The CDR3 extends over 15 amino acids. The CDR3 DNA follows: TGTGCCAGCAGCTTGTACGGACAGGGGACCGGGGAGCTGTTTTTT. This codes for CASSLYGQGTGELFF.

This clone is a singleton in its sample. This sequence joins TRBV7-8 and TRBJ2-7; D may be TRBD1 (5 bases). This CDR3 is 13 amino acids long. V dropped 5 bases and J dropped 2 bases, with 10 bases sitting between them. Germline V gene lookup returns CDR1 SGHVS and CDR2 FQNEAQ. CDR3 protein: CASSPGYPYEQYF. In DNA, the CDR3 is TGTGCCAGCAGCCCAGGGTATCCCTACGAGCAGTACTTC.

The chain couples TRBV19 to TRBJ1-5; maybe TRBD1 (6 bases). Trimming pared 3 bases from V and 6 bases from J, leaving 12 bases between. Germline V gene data show CDR1 as LNHDA and CDR2 as SQIVND (reference sequence). The CDR3 spans 14 residues. DNA of the CDR3: TGTGCCAGTAGTATCCAGGGGCGACGTCAGCCCCAGCATTTT. Protein product: CASSIQGRRQPQHF.

The sample holds a few counts of this clone. J is TRBJ2-1 and V is TRBV6-5; D perhaps matches TRBD2 (5 bases). Germline V gene lookup returns CDR1 MNHEY and CDR2 SVGAGI. V lost 0 bases, J lost 8 bases, and 14 bases lay in between. This CDR3 is 15 amino acids long. The CDR3 DNA reads as TGTGCCAGCAGTTACTCAGATGAGGGAGTCTATGAGCAGTTCTTC. Protein: CASSYSDEGVYEQFF.

This clone appeared once. J is TRBJ1-1 and V is TRBV2; D possibly corresponds to TRBD1 (6 bases). The V gene lost 8 bases and the J gene lost 4 bases, with 20 bases spanning the gap. The CDR3 is 15 residues long. The germline gives CDR1 SNHLY, CDR2 FYNNEI. CDR3 DNA: TGTGCCAGCTCCGGGGGGCTGCGAAAGCGCACTGAAGCTTTCTTT. Translation gives CASSGGLRKRTEAFF.

The V call is TRBV27, the J call TRBJ2-1, with 10 bases aligning to TRBD1. CDR3 length equals 19 residues. Germline CDR1 MNHEY, CDR2 SMNVEV (reference sequence). V was pared by 5 bases and J by 7 bases, with 20 bases of the junction left unmatched. The CDR3 coding sequence is TGTGCCAGCAGTCCATACCACCAGTCCGACAGGGGGCGCGTGAATGAGCAGTTCTTC. This sequence encodes CASSPYHQSDRGRVNEQFF.

V is TRBV20-1 and J is TRBJ2-1, with D maybe TRBD2 (5 bases). CDR1 is DFQATT, CDR2 SNEGSKA, per germline (reference sequence). V dropped 3 bases and J dropped 0 bases, with 9 bases sitting between them. This CDR3 is 14 amino acids long. CDR3 in amino acids: CSASGSGSYNEQFF. DNA of the CDR3: TGCAGTGCTAGTGGGAGCGGCTCCTACAATGAGCAGTTCTTC.

The chain joins TRBV6-5 to TRBJ2-2; 7 bases agree with TRBD1. With 4 bases clipped from V and 4 bases from J, the junction kept 9 bases outside the gene matches. The CDR3 is 16 residues long. Germline V CDR1 and CDR2: MNHEY, SVGAGI. The CDR3 DNA sequence: TGTGCCAGCAGTTCCGCAGGGGGAGTCCGCACCGGGGAGCTGTTTTTT. Translating gives CASSSAGGVRTGELFF.

The chain employs TRBV3-1 (or the pseudogene TRBV3-2) and TRBJ2-5; the match to TRBD2 covers 13 bases. Trimming removed 2 bases from V and 3 bases from J; junction bases left unmatched: 3. There are 16 residues in the CDR3. The germline V gene encodes CDR1 LGHDT and CDR2 YNNKEL (reference sequence). The CDR3 DNA follows: TGTGCCAGCAGCCAAACAGGGACTAGCGGGGAAGAGACCCAGTACTTC. Its translation: CASSQTGTSGEETQYF.

The V and J genes are TRBV2 and TRBJ2-3; 11 nucleotides match TRBD2. Trimming took 7 bases from V and 0 from J; bases not matched to a gene: 6. There are 16 residues in the CDR3. From germline, CDR1 is SNHLY and CDR2 FYNNEI. CDR3 sequence reads: CASKALAGGSTDTQYF. In nucleotides, the CDR3 is TGTGCCAGCAAGGCGCTAGCGGGAGGAAGCACAGATACGCAGTATTTT.

This chain connects TRBV25-1 to TRBJ1-5; no clear D gene. V lost 1 base to trimming and J lost 7 bases, with 11 bases between them. From germline, CDR1 is MGHDK and CDR2 SYGVNS. CDR3 length: 14 amino acids. In DNA form, the CDR3 reads TGTGCCAGCAGTGAATCAACTTGGAGGCAGCCCCAGCATTTT. Translating it yields CASSESTWRQPQHF.

V and J are TRBV18 and TRBJ2-3; 8 nucleotides agree with TRBD1. Germline trimming cut 2 bases from V and 1 base from J; bases unmatched to any gene: 2. This CDR3 spans 15 amino acids. CDR1 and CDR2 (germline): KGHSH, LQKENI. The DNA of the CDR3 is TGTGCCAGCTCACCAAACAGGGGGGGCACAGATACGCAGTATTTT. Residues: CASSPNRGGTDTQYF.

The CDR3: CASSVGQNEETQYF. In nucleotides, the CDR3 is TGTGCCAGCAGCGTAGGACAGAACGAGGAGACCCAGTACTTC. V gene TRBV9 combines with J gene TRBJ2-5; D is possibly TRBD1 (5 bases). Trimming took 0 bases from V and 5 from J, leaving 11 bases between them. This CDR3 comprises 14 residues. Germline V gene lookup returns CDR1 SGDLS and CDR2 YYNGEE.

The chain uses TRBV27 and TRBJ1-2; weak D call: TRBD1 (5 bases). The germline V and J ends were trimmed by 3 bases and 8 bases, with 13 bases remaining between them. Germline V gene sequence: CDR1 MNHEY, CDR2 SMNVEV (reference sequence). The CDR3 is 13 residues long. This chain's CDR3 is CASSLRGTGGYTF. CDR3 coding DNA: TGTGCCAGCAGTTTGCGAGGGACTGGGGGCTACACCTTC.

This rearrangement joins TRBV7-6 to TRBJ1-2; tentatively, D is TRBD1 (6 bases). The germline CDR1 and CDR2 sequences are SGHVS and FNYEAQ. V was trimmed by 1 base and J by 6 bases, leaving 15 bases between them. CDR3 length: 15 residues. The DNA of the CDR3 is TGTGCCAGCAGCTTAGTCATTGGGGGCGCTGATGGCTACACCTTC. Protein product: CASSLVIGGADGYTF.

The rearrangement links TRBV5-4 to TRBJ2-5, with 10 bases fitting TRBD2. After removal of 4 bases from V and 2 bases from J, the junction contained 8 bases not matched to a gene. This CDR3 is built from 16 residues. The germline V gene encodes CDR1 SGHNT and CDR2 YYREEE (reference sequence). In DNA, the CDR3 is TGTGCCAGCAGCCCGGAGGGACTAGCGCTTCAAGAGACCCAGTACTTC. Protein product: CASSPEGLALQETQYF. The entire variable domain, with the rest obtained from reference TRBV5-4 and TRBJ2-5, is as follows: ETGVTQSPTHLIKTRGQQVTLRCSSQSGHNTVSWYQQALGQGPQFIFQYYREEENGRGNFPPRFSGLQFPNYSSELNVNALELDDSALYLCASSPEGLALQETQYFGPGTRLLVL.

About this clone: This sample includes further DNA sequences coding for the same CDR3. The chain uses TRBV5-1 and TRBJ2-5, with 8 bases fitting TRBD1. With V trimmed by 4 bases and J by 1 base, 3 bases remained unmatched. The CDR3 has 14 residues. Germline V gene lookup returns CDR1 SGHRS and CDR2 YFSETQ. CDR3 protein: CASSLGQVQETQYF. DNA of the CDR3: TGCGCCAGCAGCCTGGGACAGGTCCAAGAGACCCAGTACTTC.

This clone was counted a single time. J is TRBJ1-1 and V is TRBV5-5, with D possibly TRBD1 on 6 matching bases. CDR3 length: 16 amino acids. Germline-derived CDR1 and CDR2 are SGHKS and YYEKEE (reference sequence). V was trimmed by 3 bases and J by 2 bases, leaving 17 bases between them. CDR3 region: CASSSGWTVSNTEAFF. CDR3 nucleotide sequence: TGTGCCAGCAGCTCGGGGTGGACAGTTAGTAACACTGAAGCTTTCTTT.

The CDR3, as DNA: TGTGCCAGTAGTCGGGTCAGTGCAACTAATGAAAAACTGTTTTTT. Translating gives CASSRVSATNEKLFF. The gene calls are TRBV19 and TRBJ1-4; D uncertain. In germline, CDR1 is LNHDA, CDR2 SQIVND (reference sequence). The CDR3 is made up of 15 amino acids. V lost 5 bases and J lost 0, with 10 bases in between.